A single sample is the source of the 4 T cell receptor beta chains below, sequenced in a study of T cell repertoires in cytomegalovirus infection. TCRdb recomputed calls from the reads with MiXCR, one row per CDR3 protein. The sample lists under 70,000 distinct CDR3 sequences; 33% were seen once. These TCRs are of unknown antigen specificity. Input material: PBMCs, sequenced either directly or after in vitro stimulation (not recorded which). Receptor source: a human donor in good health (CMV status not recorded). Some clones in this sample may be carry-over from other donors' samples.

This clonotype showed up just a few times. The J gene is TRBJ1-2, the V gene TRBV7-2; D unclear. Trimming left V 7 bases short and J 4 bases short, with 25 bases between. Germline values: CDR1 SGHTA, CDR2 FQGNSA. The CDR3 contains 17 residues. Here the CDR3 DNA reads TGTGCCAGCACCCTTAAGAGGGCGAGCCCCCCTATCTATGGCTACACCTTC. This sequence encodes CASTLKRASPPIYGYTF.

This clonotype was observed many times. The chain uses TRBV7-2 and TRBJ2-1, with D unresolved. This CDR3 has 14 amino acids. With 5 bases removed from V and 4 bases from J, the gap between germline ends came to 12 bases. CDR1 is SGHTA, CDR2 FQGNSA, per germline. The CDR3 sequence: CASSPFWLYNEQFF. Here the CDR3 DNA reads TGTGCCAGCAGCCCCTTCTGGCTGTACAATGAGCAGTTCTTC.

The chain combines TRBV7-6 with TRBJ2-2; D is tentatively TRBD1 or TRBD2 (5 bases each). CDR3 length equals 18 residues. The germline CDR1 and CDR2 sequences are SGHVS and FNYEAQ. V was cut by 3 bases and J by 6 bases, with 23 bases left in between. The CDR3 DNA reads TGTGCCAGCAGCTTCTCTGTTAGTGGGACGGGATCCCCCGGGGAGCTGTTTTTT. Amino acids: CASSFSVSGTGSPGELFF.

The rearrangement links TRBV7-9 to TRBJ2-1, with a possible D match to TRBD1 (7 bases). The CDR3 is 17 residues long. Germline V gene data show CDR1 as SEHNR and CDR2 as FQNEAQ (reference sequence). Trimming took 5 bases from V and 6 from J, leaving 23 bases between them. The CDR3 here is CASSPLWQGEAFNEQFF. The CDR3 DNA follows: TGTGCCAGCAGCCCCCTCTGGCAGGGGGAGGCTTTCAATGAGCAGTTCTTC. Full variable domain (missing parts from reference TRBV7-9 and TRBJ2-1): DTGVSQNPRHKITKRGQNVTFRCDPISEHNRLYWYRQTLGQGPEFLTYFQNEAQLEKSRLLSDRFSAERPKGSFSTLEIQRTEQGDSAMYLCASSPLWQGEAFNEQFFGPGTRLTVL.